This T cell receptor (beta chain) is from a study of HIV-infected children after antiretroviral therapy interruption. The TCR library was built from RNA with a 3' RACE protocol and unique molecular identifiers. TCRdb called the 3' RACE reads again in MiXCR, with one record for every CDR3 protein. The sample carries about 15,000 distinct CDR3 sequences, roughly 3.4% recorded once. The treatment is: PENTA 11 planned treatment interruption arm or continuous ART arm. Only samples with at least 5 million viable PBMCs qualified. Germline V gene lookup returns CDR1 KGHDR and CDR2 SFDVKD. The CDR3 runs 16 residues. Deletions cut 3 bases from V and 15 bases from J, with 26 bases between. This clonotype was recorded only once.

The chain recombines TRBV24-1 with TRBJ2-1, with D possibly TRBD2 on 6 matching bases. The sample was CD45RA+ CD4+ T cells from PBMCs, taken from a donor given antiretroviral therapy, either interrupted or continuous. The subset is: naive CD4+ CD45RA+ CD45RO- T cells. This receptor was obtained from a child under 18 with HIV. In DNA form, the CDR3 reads TGTGCCACCAGTGATACGGGAGTGCCTTCGTCCCCTGCGCCGTTCTTC. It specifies CATSDTGVPSSPAPFF.